This TCR beta chain was documented in a study of blood T cell repertoires in COVID-19. CDR3 length: 13 amino acids. With 4 bases removed from V and 5 bases from J, the gap between germline ends came to 11 bases. Germline-derived CDR1 and CDR2 are SGHRS and YFSETQ. How the authors handled the data: Cell counts per sample came from amplifying reference gene primers. TCRdb's table, derived via immunoSEQ multiplex PCR, lists solely in-frame clones and lacks some. V and J calls and clone size come straight from that table; D and trimming were deduced from the DNA. There are approximately 46,000 clones in the sample; around 90% occur only once, and roughly 2.8% lies in the top ten.

The receptor was derived from a man aged 50 to 60 with active COVID-19. The source material was peripheral blood. The chain is built from TRBV5-1 and TRBJ2-3; D is possibly TRBD1 (6 bases). The CDR3 DNA reads TGCGCCAGCAGCAGAGAAGGGGGAGATACGCAGTATTTT. This translates into CASSREGGDTQYF.